This TCR beta chain was documented in a study of beta chain features in type 1 diabetes. Comment on this clone: Its target is not known.

Overall study findings and caveats: Patients with type 1 diabetes carried fewer insertions and had more deletions at their VDJ junctions. There was a moderate but significant shortening of TCRB CDR3s in all four CD4+ subsets of Type 1 diabetes patients.

This CDR3 is built from 16 residues. Germline V CDR1 and CDR2: SGDLS, YYNGEE. Germline trimming cut 4 bases from V and 4 bases from J; bases unmatched to any gene: 8. Staining for CD45RO/CCR7/CD25/CD127/CD95/CD27 allowed sorting of CD4+ naive, central memory, regulatory and stem cell-like memory cells. The entirety of the isolated RNA underwent reverse transcription, so expressed TCRB transcripts were sequenced. Sequenced naive, central memory and regulatory T cell samples produced an average of approximately 3.5 million reads. Libraries were prepared by immunoSEQ multiplex PCR; TCRdb keeps only in-frame clonotypes and omits some of them. The data hold about 24,000 clones, with approximately 70% observed a single time.

The sample was Tregs from blood. This TCR was recovered from a woman aged 40 to 50 in good health. The V and J genes are TRBV9 and TRBJ2-2; TRBD2 matches 9 bases. The CDR3: CASSPGLARFTGELFF. Here the CDR3 DNA reads TGTGCCAGCAGCCCCGGACTAGCGAGATTCACCGGGGAGCTGTTTTTT. Filled out from reference TRBV9 and TRBJ2-2, the complete variable domain reads DSGVTQTPKHLITATGQRVTLRCSPRSGDLSVYWYQQSLDQGLQFLIQYYNGEERAKGNILERFSAQQFPDLHSELNLSSLELGDSALYFCASSPGLARFTGELFFGEGSRLTVL.